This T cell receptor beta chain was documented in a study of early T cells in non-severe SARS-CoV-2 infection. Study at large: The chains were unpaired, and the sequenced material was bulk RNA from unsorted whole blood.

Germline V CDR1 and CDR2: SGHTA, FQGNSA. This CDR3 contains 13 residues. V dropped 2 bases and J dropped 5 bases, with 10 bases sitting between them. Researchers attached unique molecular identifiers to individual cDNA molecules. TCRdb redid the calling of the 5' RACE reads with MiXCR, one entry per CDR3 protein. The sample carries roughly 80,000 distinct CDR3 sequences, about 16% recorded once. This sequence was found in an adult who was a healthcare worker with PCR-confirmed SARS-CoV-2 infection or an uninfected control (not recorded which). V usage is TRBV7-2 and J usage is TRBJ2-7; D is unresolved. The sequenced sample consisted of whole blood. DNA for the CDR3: TGTGCCAGCAGCTTACCCGCCGGCCACGAGCAGTACTTC. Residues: CASSLPAGHEQYF.